This T cell receptor (beta chain) was observed in a study of TIL therapy for anti-PD-1-resistant metastatic lung cancer. The CDR3 is 14 amino acids. Looked up from germline, CDR1 is MNHEY and CDR2 is SMNVEV (reference sequence). V gave up 0 bases and J gave up 4 bases, with 9 bases separating them. Note on this clone: Its antigen is unknown.

As for time point: pre-treatment sample, taken before nivolumab and TIL therapy. Most excised metastases sampled were pleural nodules or supraclavicular lymph nodes. Enrollment ran from October 2017 to early 2020. This was the immunoSEQ v3 assay. Repertoires were generated with immunoSEQ multiplex PCR, while TCRdb's copy carries only in-frame clones and drops some. The sample carries some 90,000 clones, just over 65% recorded once. Study observations and caveats: Compared with baseline intratumoral T cells, expanded TIL cultures were more clonal and less diverse (roughly 6.5% vs 31%).

This chain joins TRBV27 and TRBJ1-1; D gene unclear. The TCR was taken from a person between 25 and 79 years old with non-small cell lung cancer. This specimen was tumor tissue, taken at baseline. CDR3 protein: CASSLSPMSTEAFF. In DNA, the CDR3 is TGTGCCAGCAGTTTATCCCCCATGAGCACTGAAGCTTTCTTT.